The subject of this entry is one T cell receptor beta chain. The antigen remains unidentified. V dropped 0 bases and J dropped 3 bases, with 19 bases sitting between them. CDR1 and CDR2 from the germline V gene are SGDLS and YYNGEE. CDR3 length: 18 residues. Some clones are missing from TCRdb's copy, which holds only in-frame ones; the method was immunoSEQ multiplex PCR. The data show around 2.3 million clones, almost 96% seen once. The entry originates in a study of shared clonotypes between healthy human individuals. Across the study: The study drew on a couple of women and a few men aged 18 to 49 as donors. General study points: Clonotype sharing levels among donors were expected to vary with sequencing depth.

The donors, all of them Caucasian adults, lived in Nashville, Tennessee. The sample consisted of naive CD4+ T cells sorted from blood. Specified subset: CD45RA+ positively selected. This TCR derives from a man aged 18 to 30 in good health. This chain connects TRBV9 to TRBJ2-1, with TRBD2 as a possible D gene (5 bases). The CDR3 is CASSVGLGMTRRYNEQFF. DNA for the CDR3: TGTGCCAGCAGCGTAGGGCTCGGGATGACAAGACGCTACAATGAGCAGTTCTTC.